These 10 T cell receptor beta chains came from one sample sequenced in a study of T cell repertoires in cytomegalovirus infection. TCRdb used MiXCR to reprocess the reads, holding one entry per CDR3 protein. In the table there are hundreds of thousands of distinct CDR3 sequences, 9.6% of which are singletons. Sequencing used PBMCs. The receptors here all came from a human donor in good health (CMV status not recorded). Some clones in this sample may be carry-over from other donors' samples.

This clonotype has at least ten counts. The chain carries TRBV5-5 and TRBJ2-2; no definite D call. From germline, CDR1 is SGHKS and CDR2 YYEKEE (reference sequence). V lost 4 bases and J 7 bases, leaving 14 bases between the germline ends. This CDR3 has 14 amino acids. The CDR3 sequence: CASSPEWVLGELFF. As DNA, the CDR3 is TGTGCCAGCAGCCCGGAGTGGGTCCTCGGGGAGCTGTTTTTT.

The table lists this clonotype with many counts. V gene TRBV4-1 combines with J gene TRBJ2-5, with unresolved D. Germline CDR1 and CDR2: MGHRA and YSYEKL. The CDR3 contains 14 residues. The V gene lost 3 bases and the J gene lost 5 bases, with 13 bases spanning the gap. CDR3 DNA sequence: TGCGCCAGCAGCCAGGGTCAGGATACGGAGACCCAGTACTTC. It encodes CASSQGQDTETQYF.

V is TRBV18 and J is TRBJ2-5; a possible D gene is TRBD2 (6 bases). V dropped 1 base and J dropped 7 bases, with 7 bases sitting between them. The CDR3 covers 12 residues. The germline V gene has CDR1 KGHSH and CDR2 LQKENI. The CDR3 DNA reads TGTGCCAGCTCACCACAGGAGGGGACCCAGTACTTC. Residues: CASSPQEGTQYF.

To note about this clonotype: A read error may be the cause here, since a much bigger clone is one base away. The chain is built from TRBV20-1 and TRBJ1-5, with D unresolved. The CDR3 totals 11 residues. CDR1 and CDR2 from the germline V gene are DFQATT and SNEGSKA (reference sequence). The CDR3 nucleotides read TGCAGTGCTAGGGGTAATCAGCCCCAGCTTTTT. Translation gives CSARGNQPQLF.

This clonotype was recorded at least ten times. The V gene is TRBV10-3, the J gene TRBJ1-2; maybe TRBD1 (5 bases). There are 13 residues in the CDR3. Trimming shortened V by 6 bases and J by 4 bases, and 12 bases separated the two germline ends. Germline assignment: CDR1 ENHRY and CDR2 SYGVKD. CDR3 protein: CAIRMGGGYGYTF. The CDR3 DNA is TGTGCCATCAGGATGGGGGGTGGCTATGGCTACACCTTC.

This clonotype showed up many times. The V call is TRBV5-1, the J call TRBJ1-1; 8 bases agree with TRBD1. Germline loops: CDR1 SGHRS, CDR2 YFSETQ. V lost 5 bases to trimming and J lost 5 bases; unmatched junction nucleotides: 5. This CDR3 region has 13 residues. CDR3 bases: TGCGCCAGCAGGTTACAGGGGGATACTGAAGCTTTCTTT. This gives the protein CASRLQGDTEAFF.

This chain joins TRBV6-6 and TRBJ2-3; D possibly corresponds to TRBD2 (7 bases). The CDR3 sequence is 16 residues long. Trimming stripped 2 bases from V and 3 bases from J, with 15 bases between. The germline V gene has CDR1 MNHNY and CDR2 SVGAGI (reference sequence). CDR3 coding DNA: TGTGCCAGCAGTTACGGGCGGGGGCTCGAAACAGATACGCAGTATTTT. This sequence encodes CASSYGRGLETDTQYF.

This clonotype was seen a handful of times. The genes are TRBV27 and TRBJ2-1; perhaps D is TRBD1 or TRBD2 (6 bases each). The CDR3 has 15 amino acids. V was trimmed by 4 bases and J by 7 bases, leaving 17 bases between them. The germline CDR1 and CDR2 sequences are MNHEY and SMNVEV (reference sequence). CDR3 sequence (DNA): TGTGCCAGCAGTTCCCGGGGGCGGAAAGGGAATGAGCAGTTCTTC. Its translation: CASSSRGRKGNEQFF.

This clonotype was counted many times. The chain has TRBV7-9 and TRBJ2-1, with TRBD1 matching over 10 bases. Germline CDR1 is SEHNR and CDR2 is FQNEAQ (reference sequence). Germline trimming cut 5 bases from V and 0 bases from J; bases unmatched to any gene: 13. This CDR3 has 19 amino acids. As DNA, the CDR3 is TGTGCCAGCAGCACACCGGGACAGGGGACTTTAAGCTCCTACAATGAGCAGTTCTTC. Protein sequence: CASSTPGQGTLSSYNEQFF.

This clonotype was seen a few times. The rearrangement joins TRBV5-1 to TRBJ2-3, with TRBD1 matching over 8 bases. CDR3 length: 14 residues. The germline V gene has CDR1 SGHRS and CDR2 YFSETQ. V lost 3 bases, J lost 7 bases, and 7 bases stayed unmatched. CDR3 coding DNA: TGCGCCAGCAGCTCTGGACAGGGAATACATACGCAGTATTTT. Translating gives CASSSGQGIHTQYF. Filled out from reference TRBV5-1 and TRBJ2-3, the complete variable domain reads KAGVTQTPRYLIKTRGQQVTLSCSPISGHRSVSWYQQTPGQGLQFLFEYFSETQRNKGNFPGRFSGRQFSNSRSEMNVSTLELGDSALYLCASSSGQGIHTQYFGPGTRLTVL.